Described below is a single T cell receptor (beta chain) sequence and its context. The sample originates from a study of blood T cell repertoires in COVID-19. Study background: Italy, Spain and the United States were the sources of the convalescent and acute COVID-19 samples. T cells, B-cell-depleted T cells, or PBMCs provided the cDNA or gDNA that served as material.

Per the study methods: Estimation of nucleated cell counts relied on the amplification of reference gene primers. Assay used: immunoSEQ multiplex PCR; TCRdb lists only in-frame clones, some missing. The V and J calls and clone size are taken from that table; D and trimming were inferred from the DNA. The sample lists over 350,000 clones; approximately 90% were seen once. The receptor's source is a woman younger than 45 with acute or convalescent COVID-19. The sample comprised peripheral blood.

The CDR3 reads CASSPRHTGNEQFF. Written as DNA, the CDR3 is TGTGCCAGCAGCCCCCGACATACTGGAAATGAGCAGTTCTTC. J is TRBJ2-1 and V is TRBV11-1; D unresolved. Germline V gene sequence: CDR1 SGHAT, CDR2 FQDESV (reference sequence). CDR3 length: 14 residues. V shed 5 bases and J shed 7 bases, with 15 bases lying between them.